Given below is one T cell receptor beta chain in context. The data are from a study of tumor and adjacent non-tumor tissue in lung cancer. The CDR3 is 13 amino acids. From germline, CDR1 is MGHRA and CDR2 YSYEKL. This sample's RNA came from whole unsorted tissue. More than 3 cm separated this lung sample from the edge of the tumor. The library came from three nested PCR rounds adapted from ARM-PCR protocols. TCRdb redid the calling of the multiplex PCR reads with MiXCR, one entry per CDR3 protein. This sample has 80,000 to 100,000 distinct CDR3 sequences, with less than 85% found just once. The chain recombines TRBV4-1 with TRBJ2-7, with no clear D. The source is a man between 60 and 70 years old with small cell lung cancer. The specimen was distant non-tumor lung tissue. This CDR3 reads CVRSFNRLYEQYF. Written as DNA, the CDR3 is TGCGTCAGGAGTTTCAACAGACTCTACGAGCAGTACTTC.